This T cell receptor beta chain derives from a study of shared clonotypes between healthy human individuals (TCRdb year 2020). With respect to the entire study: A few men and a couple of women, aged 18 to 49 years, made up the cohort. For each donor, CD4 naive and CD4 memory were each run on three plates, CD8 naive on two plates, and CD8 memory on one plate. To estimate repertoire size and how much clonotypes are shared between individuals, the study performed deep sequencing of blood TCR repertoires from 4 to 6 healthy adults. To increase sequencing depth and limit assay-specific biases, TCR repertoire library preparation and sequencing were carried out by different laboratories using diverse techniques. Per donor, leukapheresis produced somewhere between about 0.9 and 9.5 billion PBMCs.

TCR CDR3 regions were amplified from genomic DNA by multiplex PCR using the deep immunoSEQ assay. For each cell subset, the extracted genomic DNA was distributed evenly across all wells of several immunoSEQ 96-well plates, and each plate served as one replicate. For sorted subsets, 200 to 250 ng of genomic DNA, equivalent to roughly 33,000 T cell genomes, went into each replicate PCR. Purified libraries were quantified with a Qubit 3.0 fluorometer, sized on a Bioanalyzer 2100, and re-quantified with the KAPA Library Quantification kit. Every immunoSEQ 96-well plate was sequenced on a dedicated single-read 150-cycle Illumina NextSeq 550 flow cell. Per the source publication's procedure: Because only junctional sequences without quality scores were contained in the immunoSEQ output, filtering matching that applied to full-length reads could not be performed. To assign V/J genes and CDR3, sequences were annotated using PyIR, a Python wrapper for IgBLAST v1.9, with IMGT germline references. Any read was removed if the V/J assignment was weak (E-value above 1e-6), the CDR3 was missing, or the read contained stop codons, out-of-frame junctions, or ambiguous translated residues. V3J clonotypes were defined as sequences sharing an identical inferred V gene, J gene, and CDR3 amino acid sequence. Percentage overlap between repertoires was computed as shared unique clonotypes divided by the size of the smaller repertoire. Repertoire richness was assessed with RTK rarefaction, the Chao1 estimator, and Recon v2.1 estimates of unobserved clonotypes. Generation probabilities for all TCRbeta clonotypes obtained by the gDNA method from a handful of donors were computed using OLGA. The immuneACCESS repertoire file appears here via TCRdb, limited to in-frame rearrangements. These files lack a portion of the clones; in checked studies, under half of the deficit traces to unresolved V genes, and the cause of the others is not known. The DNA was the basis for D and trimming; V, J and clone size are from that table. A total of roughly 660,000 clones appear in this sample, around 90% of them only once. The top ten hold around a third of the sample.

Results the study describes overall, beyond this receptor: Sampling was limited to blood, and TCR repertoires in tissue likely differ from TCR repertoires in blood. Pairwise subsampling led to the expectation that sequencing depth would affect the degree of clonotype sharing among donors. Because the study included a small number of donors, the genetic and exposure-history diversity represented was limited. Rarefaction of sorted-subset datasets indicated incomplete sequencing despite the large sequencing depth. When several donors were compared, the shared fraction of clonotypes was about 5.5% for naive CD4, more than 3% for naive CD8, 2.3% for memory CD4, and 0.3% to 0.5% for memory CD8. Naive subsets generally had larger estimated clonotype richness than memory subsets did. Compared with non-shared clonotypes, the clonotypes found in all four sorted-subset donors had higher generation probabilities.

A remark on this clone: It has no known antigen specificity. Base-call qualities are not available, and no considerably larger clone is one nucleotide away.

The donors were healthy, HIV-negative adults with no recently reported acute infections or vaccinations. Every donor was a Caucasian adult residing in Nashville, Tennessee, USA. CD8 memory samples were composed of magnetically selected CD45RO+ cells combined with CCR7-negative CD45RA+ effector memory (TemRA) cells. Blood was collected by leukapheresis, and PBMCs were isolated by Ficoll-Histopaque density gradient centrifugation and then cryopreserved in liquid nitrogen vapor phase. Purity and quantity of every magnetically sorted T cell population were checked by analytical flow cytometry. From each sorted fraction, genomic DNA was isolated and quantified by UV absorbance on a Nanodrop 2000c. The specimen sequenced was memory CD8+ T cells from PBMCs. The sample's cell subset or site label, in plain terms: CD45RO+ cells pooled with CCR7-negative TemRA cells. The TCR was taken from a man between 18 and 29 years old in good health. Some clones in this sample may be carry-over from other donors' samples.

This receptor carries the CDR3 CASSYLGAGSYEQYF. In nucleotides, the sequence is TGTGCCAGCAGCTACCTTGGGGCAGGCTCATACGAGCAGTACTTC. Rearrangement joined TRBV7-9 to TRBJ2-7; the D gene is perhaps TRBD1, on 5 matching bases. The CDR3 covers 15 residues, taking in both the cysteine and the phenylalanine. Kept here is only the CDR3 DNA, which spans 45 bases and is read in frame from base 1. CDR1 and CDR2 were assigned from the germline V gene (reference sequence) as SEHNR and FQNEAQ. V loses 4 bases, J loses 4 bases, and the germline ends lie 17 bases apart.